The 4 T cell receptor beta chains below come from one sample, sequenced in a study of blood T cell repertoires in COVID-19 (dated by TCRdb to 2018 to 2020). Libraries came from the immunoSEQ multiplex PCR assay. TCRdb retrieved this table from immuneACCESS and kept in-frame rearrangements only. Not all clones are present; in checked studies, unresolved V genes account for under half, and no reason is known for the remainder. The sample contains approximately 360,000 clones, around 90% of them found a single time. The ten largest clonotypes hold 6.5% of the sample. Sample: peripheral blood. These receptors originate from a young man with active or convalescent COVID-19.

The gene calls are TRBV5-6 and TRBJ2-2, with 7 bases aligning to TRBD2. The CDR3 sequence is 16 residues long. After removal of 7 bases from V and 4 bases from J, the junction contained 13 bases not matched to a gene. Germline V CDR1 and CDR2: SGHDT, YYEEEE. The DNA of the CDR3 is TGTGCCAGCCACCCCCTTCGGGGGGACGGCACCGGGGAGCTGTTTTTT. Translation gives CASHPLRGDGTGELFF.

V is TRBV9 and J is TRBJ1-1, with 8 nucleotides matching TRBD1. This CDR3 region has 18 residues. Germline V gene sequence: CDR1 SGDLS, CDR2 YYNGEE. The junction had 15 bases not matched to a gene; V was cut back by 4 bases and J by 1 base. CDR3 DNA sequence: TGTGCCAGCAGCCCCCTTCCTGCGACAGGGGTCCCGAACACTGAAGCTTTCTTT. This translates into CASSPLPATGVPNTEAFF.

This chain uses TRBV6-5 with TRBJ2-3; D remains unclear. The CDR3 contains 13 residues. Deletions cut 7 bases from V and 6 bases from J, with 14 bases between. Germline assignment: CDR1 MNHEY and CDR2 SVGAGI. The DNA of the CDR3 is TGTGCCAGCACCAAAACAGAAACGGATACGCAGTATTTT. Translating gives CASTKTETDTQYF.

This chain links TRBV11-2 with TRBJ1-5; weak D call: TRBD1 (5 bases). V lost 0 bases and J lost 6, with 12 bases in between. This CDR3 contains 15 residues. Germline assignment: CDR1 SGHAT and CDR2 FQNNGV. The CDR3, as DNA: TGTGCCAGCAGCTTAGATTCAGGGCATGGTCAGCCCCAGCATTTT. This sequence encodes CASSLDSGHGQPQHF. Looking up the rest from reference TRBV11-2 and TRBJ1-5 gives the full variable domain: EAGVAQSPRYKIIEKRQSVAFWCNPISGHATLYWYQQILGQGPKLLIQFQNNGVVDDSQLPKDRFSAERLKGVDSTLKIQPAKLEDSAVYLCASSLDSGHGQPQHFGDGTRLSIL.